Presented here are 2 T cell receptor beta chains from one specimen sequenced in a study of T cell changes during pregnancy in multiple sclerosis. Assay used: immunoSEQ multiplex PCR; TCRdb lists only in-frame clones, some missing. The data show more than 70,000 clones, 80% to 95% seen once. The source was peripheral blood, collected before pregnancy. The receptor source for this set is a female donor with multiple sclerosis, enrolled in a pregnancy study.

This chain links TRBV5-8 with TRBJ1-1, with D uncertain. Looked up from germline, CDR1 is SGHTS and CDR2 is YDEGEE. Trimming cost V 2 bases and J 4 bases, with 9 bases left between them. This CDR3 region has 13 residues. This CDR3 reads CASSLWALTEAFF. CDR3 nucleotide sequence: TGTGCCAGCAGCTTATGGGCGCTCACTGAAGCTTTCTTT.

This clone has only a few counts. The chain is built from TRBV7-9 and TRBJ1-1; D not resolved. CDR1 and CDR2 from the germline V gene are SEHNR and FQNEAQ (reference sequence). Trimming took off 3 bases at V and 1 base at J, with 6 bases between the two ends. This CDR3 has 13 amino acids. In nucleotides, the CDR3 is TGTGCCAGCAGCTTCTCCGGGAACACTGAAGCTTTCTTT. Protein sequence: CASSFSGNTEAFF.